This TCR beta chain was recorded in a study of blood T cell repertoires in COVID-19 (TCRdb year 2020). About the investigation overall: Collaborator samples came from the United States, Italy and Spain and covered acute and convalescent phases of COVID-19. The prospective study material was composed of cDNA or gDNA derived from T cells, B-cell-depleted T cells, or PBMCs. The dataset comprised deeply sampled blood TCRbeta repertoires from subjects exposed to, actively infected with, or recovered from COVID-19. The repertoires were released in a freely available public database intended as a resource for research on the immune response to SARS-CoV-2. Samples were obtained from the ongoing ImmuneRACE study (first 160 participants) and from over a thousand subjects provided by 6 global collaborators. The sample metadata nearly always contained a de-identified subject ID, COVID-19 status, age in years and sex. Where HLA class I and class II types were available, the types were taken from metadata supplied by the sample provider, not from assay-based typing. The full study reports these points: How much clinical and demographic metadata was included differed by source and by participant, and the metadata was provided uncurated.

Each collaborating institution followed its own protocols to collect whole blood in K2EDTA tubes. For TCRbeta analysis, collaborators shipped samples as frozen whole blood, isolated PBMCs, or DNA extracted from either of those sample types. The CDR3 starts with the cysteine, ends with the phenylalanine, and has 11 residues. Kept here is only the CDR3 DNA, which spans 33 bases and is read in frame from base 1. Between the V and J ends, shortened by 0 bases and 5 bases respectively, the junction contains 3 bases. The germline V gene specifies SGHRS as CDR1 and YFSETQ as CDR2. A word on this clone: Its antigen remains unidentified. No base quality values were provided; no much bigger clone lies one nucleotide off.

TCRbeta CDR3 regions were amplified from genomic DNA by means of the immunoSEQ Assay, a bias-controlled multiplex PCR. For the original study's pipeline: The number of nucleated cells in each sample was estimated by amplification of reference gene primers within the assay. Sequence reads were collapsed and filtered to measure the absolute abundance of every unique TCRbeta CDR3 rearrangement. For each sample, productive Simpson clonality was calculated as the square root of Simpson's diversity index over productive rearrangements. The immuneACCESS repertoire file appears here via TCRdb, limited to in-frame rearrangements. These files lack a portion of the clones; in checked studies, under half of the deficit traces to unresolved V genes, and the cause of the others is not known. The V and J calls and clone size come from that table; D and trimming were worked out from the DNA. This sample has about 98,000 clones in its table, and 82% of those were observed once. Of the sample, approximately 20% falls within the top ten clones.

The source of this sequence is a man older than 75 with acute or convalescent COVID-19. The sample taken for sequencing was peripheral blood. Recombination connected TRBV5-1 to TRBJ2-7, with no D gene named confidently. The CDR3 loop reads CASSLGDEQYF. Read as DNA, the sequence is TGCGCCAGCAGCTTGGGAGACGAGCAGTACTTC.